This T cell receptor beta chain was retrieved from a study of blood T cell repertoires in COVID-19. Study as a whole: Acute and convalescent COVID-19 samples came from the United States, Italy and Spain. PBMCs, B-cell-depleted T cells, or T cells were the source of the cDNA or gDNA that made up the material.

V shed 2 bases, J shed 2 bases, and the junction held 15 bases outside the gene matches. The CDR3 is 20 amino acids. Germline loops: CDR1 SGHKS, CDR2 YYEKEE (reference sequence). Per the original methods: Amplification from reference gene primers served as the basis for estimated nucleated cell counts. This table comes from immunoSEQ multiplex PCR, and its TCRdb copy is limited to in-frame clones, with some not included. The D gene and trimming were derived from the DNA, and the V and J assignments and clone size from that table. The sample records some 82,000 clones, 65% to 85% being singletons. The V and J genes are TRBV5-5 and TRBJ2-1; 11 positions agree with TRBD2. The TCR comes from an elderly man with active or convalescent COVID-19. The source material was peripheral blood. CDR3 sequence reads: CASSFPAGVAGGITYNEQFF. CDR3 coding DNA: TGTGCCAGCAGCTTCCCCGCGGGGGTAGCGGGAGGGATCACCTACAATGAGCAGTTCTTC.